The source of this T cell receptor beta chain is a study of shared clonotypes between healthy human individuals (dated by TCRdb to the early 2020s). Study-level background: A couple of women and three men aged 18 to 49 years were included in the cohort. For each donor, CD4 naive and CD4 memory were each run on three plates, CD8 naive on two plates, and CD8 memory on one plate. The study deeply sequenced blood TCR repertoires of five healthy adults to estimate repertoire size and the extent of clonotype sharing between individuals. Libraries were prepared and TCR repertoires were sequenced by different laboratories using diverse techniques, in order to increase sequencing depth and limit assay-specific biases. Between about 0.94 and 8.9 billion PBMCs per donor were obtained by leukapheresis. Points the paper makes about the study in general: Because the study included only a small number of donors, the genetic and exposure-history diversity represented was limited. Clonotypes shared by all four sorted-subset donors showed higher generation probabilities than non-shared clonotypes. Sampling was restricted to blood, and TCR repertoires in tissue are likely to differ from TCR repertoires in blood. Based on pairwise subsampling, the degree of clonotype sharing among donors was expected to be affected by sequencing depth. Across a handful of donors, approximately 4.6% of naive CD4, approximately 3.6% of naive CD8, about 2% of memory CD4, and about 0.44% of memory CD8 clonotypes were shared. Larger estimated clonotype richness was generally found for naive subsets than for memory subsets. Incomplete sequencing was indicated by rarefaction of sorted-subset datasets, despite the large sequencing depth.

CD8 naive samples were CD45RO-negative cells positively selected for CCR7, giving a CD45RA+CCR7+ population that excluded TemRA cells. The donors were healthy, HIV-negative adults who had no recently reported acute infections or vaccinations. Only Caucasian adults living in Nashville, Tennessee, USA were represented among the donors. Blood was collected by leukapheresis, and PBMCs were isolated by Ficoll-Histopaque density gradient centrifugation and then cryopreserved in liquid nitrogen vapor phase. Purity and quantity of every magnetically sorted T cell population were checked by analytical flow cytometry. Genomic DNA was isolated from each sorted fraction and quantified by UV absorbance on a Nanodrop 2000c. About this clone itself: The antigen it binds to is not known. The sample holds no much larger clone one base away, and base qualities are not on file. The same CDR3 also results from other DNA sequences found in this sample.

TCR CDR3 regions were amplified from genomic DNA by multiplex PCR using the deep immunoSEQ assay. Extracted genomic DNA from each cell subset was spread evenly across all wells of several immunoSEQ 96-well plates, with each plate serving as a replicate. For sorted subsets, each replicate PCR was loaded with approximately 200 ng genomic DNA, equivalent to about 33,000 T cell genomes. The purified libraries were quantified using a Qubit 3.0 fluorometer, sized with a Bioanalyzer 2100, and then quantified again using the KAPA Library Quantification kit. Every immunoSEQ 96-well plate was sequenced on a separate single-read 150-cycle Illumina NextSeq 550 flow cell. Under the source paper's analysis protocol: The immunoSEQ output contained only junctional sequences without quality scores, so filtering could not match that applied to full-length reads. Sequences were annotated with PyIR, a Python wrapper for IgBLAST v1.9, and V/J genes and CDR3 were assigned using IMGT germline references. Reads were removed for weak V/J assignments (E-value above 1e-6), missing CDR3, stop codons, out-of-frame junctions, or ambiguous translated residues. V3J clonotypes were defined as sequences sharing an identical inferred V gene, J gene, and CDR3 amino acid sequence. To compute the percentage overlap between repertoires, the number of shared unique clonotypes was divided by the size of the smaller repertoire. Repertoire richness was assessed with RTK rarefaction, the Chao1 estimator, and Recon v2.1 estimates of unobserved clonotypes. Generation probabilities for all TCRbeta clonotypes obtained by the gDNA method from four donors were computed using OLGA. This is the immuneACCESS table as TCRdb keeps it, with only in-frame sequences that have V and J called. A part of the clones is gone; compared with another copy, unresolved V genes explain less than half, and the rest is unexplained. V and J calls and clone size are as listed in that table; D and trimming were resolved from the DNA. In this sample the table shows roughly 2.1 million clones, 85% to 95% of which occur a single time. Approximately 1.7% of the sample comes from the top ten.

The sequencing input was naive CD8+ T cells from PBMCs. The sample's cell subset or site label is to be understood as: CD45RA+CCR7+. This sequence originates from a man younger than 35 in good health. Some clones in this sample may be carry-over from other donors' samples.

The CDR3 in this case is CAWRMNTEAFF. The DNA sequence follows: TGTGCCTGGAGGATGAACACTGAAGCTTTCTTT. The chain uses TRBV30 and TRBJ1-1, with the D gene not clear enough to name. V is pared back by 3 bases and J by 0 bases, with 2 bases lying between the germline termini. The germline V gene (reference sequence) provides CDR1 GTSNPN and CDR2 SVGIG. Inclusive of the bounding cysteine and phenylalanine, the CDR3 is 11 residues long. The read is trimmed to its CDR3 DNA, 33 bases read in frame from base 1.